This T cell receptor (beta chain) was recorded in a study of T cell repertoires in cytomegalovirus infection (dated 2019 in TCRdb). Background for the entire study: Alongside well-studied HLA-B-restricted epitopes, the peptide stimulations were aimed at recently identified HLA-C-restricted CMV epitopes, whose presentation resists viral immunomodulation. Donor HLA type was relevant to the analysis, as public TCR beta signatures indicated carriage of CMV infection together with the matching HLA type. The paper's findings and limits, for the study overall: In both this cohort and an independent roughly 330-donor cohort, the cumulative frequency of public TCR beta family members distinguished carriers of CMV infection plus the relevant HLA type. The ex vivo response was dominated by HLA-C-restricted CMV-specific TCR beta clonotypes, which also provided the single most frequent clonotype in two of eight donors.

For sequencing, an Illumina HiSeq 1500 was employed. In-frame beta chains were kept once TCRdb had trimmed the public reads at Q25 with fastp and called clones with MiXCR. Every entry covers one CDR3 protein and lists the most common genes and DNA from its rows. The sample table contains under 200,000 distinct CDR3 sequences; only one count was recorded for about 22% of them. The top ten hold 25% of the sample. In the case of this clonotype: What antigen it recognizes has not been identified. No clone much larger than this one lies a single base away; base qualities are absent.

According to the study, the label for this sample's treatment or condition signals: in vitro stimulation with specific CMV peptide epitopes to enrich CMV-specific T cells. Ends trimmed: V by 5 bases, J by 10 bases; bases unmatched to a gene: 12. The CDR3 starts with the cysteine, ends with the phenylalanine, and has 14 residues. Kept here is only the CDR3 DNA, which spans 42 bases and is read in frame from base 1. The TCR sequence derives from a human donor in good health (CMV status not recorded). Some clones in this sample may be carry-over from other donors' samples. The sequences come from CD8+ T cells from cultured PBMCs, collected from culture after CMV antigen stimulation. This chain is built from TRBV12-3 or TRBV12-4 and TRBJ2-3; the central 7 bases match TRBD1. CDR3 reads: CASSVGASTGAQYF. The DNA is TGTGCCAGCAGTGTGGGGGCTAGCACAGGGGCGCAGTATTTT.